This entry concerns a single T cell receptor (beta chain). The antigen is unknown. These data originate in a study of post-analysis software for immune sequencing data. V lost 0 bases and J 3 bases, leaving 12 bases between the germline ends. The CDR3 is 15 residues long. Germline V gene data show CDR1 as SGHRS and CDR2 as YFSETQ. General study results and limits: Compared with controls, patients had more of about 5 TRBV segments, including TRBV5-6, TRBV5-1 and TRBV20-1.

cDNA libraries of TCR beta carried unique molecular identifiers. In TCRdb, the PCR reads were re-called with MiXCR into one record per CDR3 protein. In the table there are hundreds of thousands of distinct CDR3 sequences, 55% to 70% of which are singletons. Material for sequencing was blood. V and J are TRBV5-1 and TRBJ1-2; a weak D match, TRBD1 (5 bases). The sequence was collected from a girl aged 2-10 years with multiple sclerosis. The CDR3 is CASSLGQTLDYGYTF. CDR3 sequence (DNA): TGCGCCAGCAGCTTGGGACAGACTTTAGACTATGGCTACACCTTC.